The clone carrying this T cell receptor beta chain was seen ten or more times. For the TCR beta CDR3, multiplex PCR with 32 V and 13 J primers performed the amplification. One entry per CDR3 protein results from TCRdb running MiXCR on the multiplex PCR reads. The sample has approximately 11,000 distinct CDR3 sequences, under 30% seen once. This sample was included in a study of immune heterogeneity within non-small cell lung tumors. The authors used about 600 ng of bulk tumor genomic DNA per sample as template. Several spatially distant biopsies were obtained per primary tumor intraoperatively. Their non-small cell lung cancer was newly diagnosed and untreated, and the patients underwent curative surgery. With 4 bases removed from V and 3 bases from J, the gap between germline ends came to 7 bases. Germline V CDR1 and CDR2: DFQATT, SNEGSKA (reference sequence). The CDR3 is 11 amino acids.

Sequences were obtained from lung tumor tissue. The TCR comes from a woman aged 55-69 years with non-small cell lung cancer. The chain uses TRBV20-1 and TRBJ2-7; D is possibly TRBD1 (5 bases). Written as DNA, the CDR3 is TGCAGTGCTACACAGGTCTACGAGCAGTACTTC. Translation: CSATQVYEQYF.